These 8 T cell receptor beta chains originate from one sample sequenced in a study of CD8 T cells in Susac syndrome (dated by TCRdb to between 2019 and 2020). The library was built by means of the immunoSEQ multiplex PCR assay. RNA was extracted using the RNeasy kit, and about 0.45 to 1 microgram was reverse transcribed with random hexamers. TCRdb trimmed the raw reads at Q25, called clones with MiXCR and kept productive beta chains. Every distinct CDR3 protein forms one entry, paired with its most common genes and DNA. The sample contains 160,000 or so distinct CDR3 sequences, over 95% of them found a single time. 0.15% of the sample is held by the ten biggest clonotypes. The sample consisted of CD8+ T cells from PBMCs. Every receptor here comes from a human donor with multiple sclerosis.

The J gene is TRBJ2-7, the V gene TRBV7-8; D remains unclear. The germline V and J ends were trimmed by 6 bases and 4 bases, with 10 bases remaining between them. The CDR3 runs 12 residues. Germline-derived CDR1 and CDR2 are SGHVS and FQNEAQ. The CDR3 DNA reads as TGTGCCAGCAGGACGGATGGGTACGAGCAGTACTTC. Protein product: CASRTDGYEQYF.

This clonotype was seen only once. The chain couples TRBV15 to TRBJ1-1; D possibly corresponds to TRBD1 (5 bases). The V gene's germline CDR1 is LNHNV and CDR2 YYDKDF (reference sequence). Trimming took 8 bases from V and 0 from J, leaving 10 bases between them. The CDR3 has 13 amino acids. CDR3 residues: CATADTMNTEAFF. The CDR3 nucleotides are TGTGCCACCGCGGACACTATGAACACTGAAGCTTTCTTT.

CDR3 protein: CASSFGGYYAQYF. DNA for the CDR3: TGTGCCAGCAGCTTCGGCGGATACTACGCGCAGTATTTT. This sequence joins TRBV5-4 and TRBJ2-3; D is undetermined. The CDR3 extends over 13 amino acids. CDR1 and CDR2 from the germline V gene are SGHNT and YYREEE (reference sequence). Deletions cut 2 bases from V and 10 bases from J, with 14 bases between.

The rearrangement uses TRBV6-1 and TRBJ2-7, with 8 bases fitting TRBD2. Trimming at V came to 7 bases and at J to 1 base, leaving 0 bases not matched to a gene. CDR1 MNHNS and CDR2 SASEGT come from the germline V gene. The CDR3 sequence is 12 residues long. The CDR3 sequence is CASTGGSYEQYV. CDR3 DNA: TGTGCCAGCACGGGGGGGTCCTACGAGCAGTACGTC.

This rearrangement joins TRBV27 to TRBJ1-5; 7 nucleotides match TRBD1. The CDR3 spans 14 residues. In germline, CDR1 is MNHEY, CDR2 SMNVEV (reference sequence). The V segment lost 5 bases and the J segment 3 bases; nucleotides outside the gene matches: 4. The CDR3 spells CASSPTGINQPQHF. DNA for the CDR3: TGTGCCAGCAGTCCGACAGGGATCAATCAGCCCCAGCATTTT.

This clonotype was seen once. V usage is TRBV3-1 and J usage is TRBJ1-1, with TRBD1 identical over 7 bases. Trimming at V came to 3 bases and at J to 0 bases, leaving 4 bases not matched to a gene. This CDR3 contains 15 residues. Germline V lookup: CDR1 LGHDT, CDR2 YNNKEL (reference sequence). The CDR3 sequence: CASSQTGPMNTEAFF. The CDR3 DNA reads TGTGCCAGCAGCCAGACAGGGCCCATGAACACTGAAGCTTTCTTT.

The chain is built from TRBV6-5 and TRBJ2-1; 10 positions match TRBD2. V was pared by 2 bases and J by 5 bases, with 3 bases of the junction left unmatched. Germline V gene data show CDR1 as MNHEY and CDR2 as SVGAGI. The CDR3 is made up of 15 amino acids. The CDR3 DNA follows: TGTGCCAGCAGTTACATCGGACTAGCGGACAATGAGCAGTTCTTC. Amino acids: CASSYIGLADNEQFF.

The chain joins TRBV6-5 to TRBJ1-2; no clear D gene. Between the trimmed V and J ends, which lost 0 bases and 3 bases, there was a span of 5 bases. CDR1 MNHEY and CDR2 SVGAGI come from the germline V gene. There are 13 residues in the CDR3. The CDR3: CASSYSPDYGYTF. The CDR3 DNA reads as TGTGCCAGCAGTTACTCGCCGGACTATGGCTACACCTTC.